The 30 T cell receptor beta chains below come from one sample, sequenced in a study of early T cells in non-severe SARS-CoV-2 infection (dated by TCRdb to the early 2020s). Library construction relied on 5' RACE. Sequencing used a NextSeq 500. TCRdb redid the processing of the public reads, applying fastp at Q25 and MiXCR, and retained in-frame beta chains. Rows are unified per CDR3 protein, each entry keeping the most common DNA and genes. A total of 35,000 to 45,000 distinct CDR3 sequences appear in this sample, under 5% of them only once. More than 8.5% of the sample lies in the top ten. Sequencing was carried out using whole blood. These receptors originate from an adult who was a healthcare worker with PCR-confirmed SARS-CoV-2 infection or an uninfected control (not recorded which).

This clonotype was detected many times. The chain uses TRBV11-2 and TRBJ1-2; tentatively, D is TRBD1 (5 bases). Germline CDR1 SGHAT, CDR2 FQNNGV. This CDR3 is 15 amino acids long. The V end was cut by 2 bases, the J end by 6 bases, with 16 bases between. In DNA form, the CDR3 reads TGTGCCAGCAGCTTATCCCCCAGCGGGGCGGATGGCTACACCTTC. Its translation: CASSLSPSGADGYTF.

This clonotype was observed many times. The DNA of the CDR3 is TGTGCCATCAGTGTAGCCGGGACTACCGCCGCCTACAATGAGCAGTTCTTC. Protein product: CAISVAGTTAAYNEQFF. The gene calls are TRBV10-3 and TRBJ2-1, with 7 bases aligning to TRBD2. The V gene end was trimmed by 4 bases and the J gene end by 2 bases; junction bases not matched to a gene: 11. The CDR3 covers 17 residues. CDR1 ENHRY and CDR2 SYGVKD come from the germline V gene.

This clonotype was counted at least ten times. J is TRBJ1-1 and V is TRBV14; 8 bases line up with TRBD1. J lost 2 bases, V lost 4 bases, and 9 bases had no gene match. Germline V CDR1 and CDR2: SGHDN, FVKESK. The CDR3 is made up of 16 amino acids. The CDR3 loop is CASSRHFAGGNTEAFF. The CDR3 DNA is TGTGCCAGCAGCCGCCACTTCGCAGGGGGCAACACTGAAGCTTTCTTT.

This clonotype was recorded at least ten times. This chain joins TRBV28 and TRBJ1-3; no clear D gene. The ends were cut back, 3 bases at V and 6 bases at J, with 15 bases in the middle. The CDR3 is made up of 15 amino acids. CDR1 and CDR2 (germline): MDHEN, SYDVKM. The CDR3 DNA sequence: TGTGCCAGCAGTTTCGGAGATTTTCGTATAAACACCATATATTTT. It codes for CASSFGDFRINTIYF.

The chain carries TRBV3-1 and TRBJ2-1; 11 nucleotides agree with TRBD2. V lost 1 base and J lost 7; bases outside the gene matches: 6. The CDR3 is 16 residues long. Germline CDR1 reads LGHDT; CDR2 reads YNNKEL (reference sequence). In nucleotides, the CDR3 is TGTGCCAGCAGCCAAGTTCTAGCGGGAGGTTCGAATGAGCAGTTCTTC. Protein product: CASSQVLAGGSNEQFF.

Concerning this clonotype itself: A much larger clone lies one base from this, so it may be a read error. The chain couples TRBV6-6 to TRBJ1-4, with no clear D. CDR3 length equals 14 residues. The V gene lost 4 bases and the J gene lost 10 bases, with 16 bases spanning the gap. CDR1 is MNHNY and CDR2 is SVGAGI in the germline V gene (reference sequence). The CDR3 coding sequence is TGTGCCAGCAGTTGCCCTCAGGCTGGAGGAAAACTGTTTTTT. Translated, it gives CASSCPQAGGKLFF.

At least ten counts were recorded for this clonotype. This rearrangement joins TRBV20-1 to TRBJ1-3, with D perhaps matching TRBD1 (5 bases). V lost 1 base and J lost 6, with 13 bases in between. Germline values: CDR1 DFQATT, CDR2 SNEGSKA (reference sequence). The CDR3 length is 14 residues. The CDR3 sequence: CSARAGDGVNTIYF. CDR3 sequence (DNA): TGCAGTGCTAGAGCGGGGGACGGGGTAAACACCATATATTTT.

This clonotype occurred many times. This rearrangement joins TRBV5-5 to TRBJ2-7; D possibly corresponds to TRBD2 (5 bases). V lost 1 base, J lost 1 base, and 9 bases lay in between. Germline CDR1 reads SGHKS; CDR2 reads YYEKEE (reference sequence). The CDR3 extends over 14 amino acids. DNA of the CDR3: TGTGCCAGCAGCTTGTCTTCGGGGTCCTACGAGCAGTACTTC. It is translated as CASSLSSGSYEQYF.

There are many counts of this clonotype. The rearrangement links TRBV4-1 to TRBJ2-1, with 7 bases fitting TRBD2. Trimming cost V 4 bases and J 8 bases; bases outside gene matches: 14. The CDR3 contains 16 residues. Germline V gene lookup returns CDR1 MGHRA and CDR2 YSYEKL. The CDR3 bases are TGCGCCAGCAGCCCTCAGGAGACTCTTGGGGGGGATGAGCAGTTCTTC. It encodes CASSPQETLGGDEQFF.

This clonotype was counted ten times or more. The chain has TRBV3-1 and TRBJ2-1, with TRBD2 identical over 12 bases. The V and J ends lost 3 bases and 15 bases, in that order; junction bases with no gene match: 12. The CDR3 is 15 amino acids. Germline loops: CDR1 LGHDT, CDR2 YNNKEL (reference sequence). CDR3 in DNA: TGTGCCAGCAGCCAGAGCGGGACTAGCGGGTTTGGAGTGTTCTTC. Its translation is CASSQSGTSGFGVFF.

This clonotype was counted ten times or more. The V and J genes are TRBV7-9 and TRBJ2-7, with TRBD1 matching over 7 bases. The V gene's germline CDR1 is SEHNR and CDR2 FQNEAQ (reference sequence). V shed 5 bases and J 2 bases; nucleotides not matched to a gene: 6. This CDR3 has 14 residues. The CDR3 here is CASSLGQIPYEQYF. The CDR3 DNA reads TGTGCCAGCAGCCTGGGACAGATACCCTACGAGCAGTACTTC.

In this sample, this clonotype turned up a few times. The chain links TRBV2 to TRBJ1-3; D perhaps matches TRBD1 (6 bases). Trimming took 7 bases from V and 0 from J, leaving 13 bases between them. CDR1 and CDR2 from the germline V gene are SNHLY and FYNNEI. This CDR3 has 15 amino acids. Here the CDR3 DNA reads TGTGCCAGCACCCAACAGGGCTTCTCTGGAAACACCATATATTTT. Its protein product is CASTQQGFSGNTIYF.

This clonotype was counted a few times. CDR3 DNA sequence: TGTGCCAGCACCCCTCAGGGTGAGAAAGGAGGCTACACCTTC. As protein: CASTPQGEKGGYTF. The V gene is TRBV5-4, the J gene TRBJ1-2, with D perhaps TRBD1 (5 bases). Trimming pared 6 bases from V and 8 bases from J, leaving 20 bases between. Germline V gene lookup returns CDR1 SGHNT and CDR2 YYREEE (reference sequence). The CDR3 length is 14 residues. The whole variable domain, filled in from reference TRBV5-4 and TRBJ1-2, reads ETGVTQSPTHLIKTRGQQVTLRCSSQSGHNTVSWYQQALGQGPQFIFQYYREEENGRGNFPPRFSGLQFPNYSSELNVNALELDDSALYLCASTPQGEKGGYTFGSGTRLTVV.

This clonotype came up a few times. The rearrangement joins TRBV4-2 to TRBJ2-3; D not certain. V lost 0 bases and J 6 bases, leaving 10 bases between the germline ends. This CDR3 is 14 amino acids long. The germline V gene encodes CDR1 LGHNA and CDR2 YNFKEQ. CDR3 region: CASSQEVGIDTQYF. In DNA form, the CDR3 reads TGTGCCAGCAGCCAAGAAGTAGGTATCGATACGCAGTATTTT.

This clonotype was observed at least ten times. This chain joins TRBV7-6 and TRBJ2-3; D is perhaps TRBD1 (6 bases). Germline V lookup: CDR1 SGHVS, CDR2 FNYEAQ. The CDR3 loop spans 15 amino acids. Trimming removed 4 bases from V and 0 bases from J, with 11 bases in between. The CDR3 DNA reads as TGTGCCAGCAGCTACCCGGGACATAGCACAGATACGCAGTATTTT. Its protein product is CASSYPGHSTDTQYF.

With regard to this clonotype: Possible read error: a much larger clone is one base away. The gene calls are TRBV29-1 and TRBJ2-3; TRBD2 might be the D (6 bases). Germline loops: CDR1 SQVTM, CDR2 ANQGSEA. V lost 1 base, J lost 2 bases, and 7 bases lay in between. CDR3 size: 13 residues. CDR3 in DNA: TGCAGCGTTGAAGCGGGAGACACAGATACGCAGTATTTT. This translates into CSVEAGDTDTQYF.

This clonotype was seen many times. The CDR3 spells CASSQVLAGGTGELFF. As DNA, the CDR3 is TGCGCCAGCAGCCAAGTCCTAGCGGGAGGGACCGGGGAGCTGTTTTTT. The rearrangement links TRBV4-1 to TRBJ2-2, with 12 positions matching TRBD2. CDR1 and CDR2 (germline): MGHRA, YSYEKL. Trimming cost V 1 base and J 5 bases; bases outside gene matches: 2. The CDR3 is 16 amino acids.

Ten or more counts support this clonotype. This chain joins TRBV28 and TRBJ2-1, with TRBD2 matching over 8 bases. The germline CDR1 and CDR2 sequences are MDHEN and SYDVKM. Germline trimming cut 4 bases from V and 9 bases from J; bases unmatched to any gene: 11. This CDR3 comprises 15 residues. This CDR3 reads CASSWYGTSVLEQFF. The CDR3, as DNA: TGTGCCAGCAGTTGGTACGGGACTAGTGTTCTTGAGCAGTTCTTC.

In this sample, this clonotype turned up many times. A junction boundary mismatches the germline segment, possibly from a read error. V is TRBV30 and J is TRBJ2-3, with D maybe TRBD2 (5 bases). Per germline, CDR1 GTSNPN and CDR2 SVGIG (reference sequence). This CDR3 has 14 amino acids. Written as DNA, the CDR3 is TGTGCCGGGAGCCCTATCATTAGCACAGATACGCAGTATTTT. Residues: CAGSPIISTDTQYF.

The sample holds many counts of this clonotype. This chain connects TRBV10-3 to TRBJ2-7; D ambiguous. CDR3 length: 12 residues. CDR1 is ENHRY and CDR2 is SYGVKD in the germline V gene. Trimming took 2 bases from V and 3 from J, leaving 5 bases between them. The CDR3 nucleotides are TGTGCCATCAGTGAGATGAACTACGAGCAGTACTTC. It codes for CAISEMNYEQYF.

The chain couples TRBV7-2 to TRBJ2-3, with TRBD2 matching over 9 bases. J was trimmed by 3 bases and V by 5 bases; bases with no gene match: 15. The CDR3 has 18 amino acids. Germline V gene sequence: CDR1 SGHTA, CDR2 FQGNSA. The CDR3 coding sequence is TGTGCCAGCAGCCTCCCTAGCGGGAAGGAAGTTCCGACAGATACGCAGTATTTT. It is translated as CASSLPSGKEVPTDTQYF.

This clonotype was seen repeatedly, ten times or more. The chain combines TRBV6-5 with TRBJ2-7; D unclear. The CDR3 has 16 residues. Germline V CDR1 and CDR2: MNHEY, SVGAGI. Trimming stripped 0 bases from V and 2 bases from J, with 14 bases between. CDR3 sequence: CASSYSLSSAAYEQYV. In nucleotides, the CDR3 is TGTGCCAGCAGTTACTCGTTGTCAAGCGCGGCCTACGAGCAGTACGTC.

In its sample, this clonotype was seen many times. The rearrangement joins TRBV20-1 to TRBJ2-5, with D hard to call. Germline V gene data show CDR1 as DFQATT and CDR2 as SNEGSKA (reference sequence). V lost 4 bases to trimming and J lost 2 bases, with 5 bases between them. This CDR3 contains 11 residues. The CDR3 DNA is TGCAGTGCTACTCAACAAGAGACCCAGTACTTC. This encodes CSATQQETQYF.

The sample holds many counts of this clonotype. This rearrangement joins TRBV5-1 to TRBJ2-7; no definite D call. Per the germline V gene, CDR1 is SGHRS and CDR2 is YFSETQ. Trimming removed 4 bases at V and 2 bases at J, with 13 bases between. This CDR3 spans 14 amino acids. CDR3 loop: CASSPRQLAYEQYF. CDR3 nucleotides: TGCGCCAGCAGCCCGAGGCAGCTGGCCTACGAGCAGTACTTC.

This clonotype appeared many times. This chain links TRBV12-3 or TRBV12-4 with TRBJ1-5; maybe TRBD1 (6 bases). Trimming left V 6 bases short and J 4 bases short, with 13 bases between. The CDR3 loop spans 14 amino acids. The DNA of the CDR3 is TGTGCCAGCAGGGGGGACACAGGGAATCAGCCCCAGCATTTT. This sequence encodes CASRGDTGNQPQHF.

The table lists this clonotype with many counts. The chain employs TRBV7-2 and TRBJ1-2; TRBD1 matches at 10 bases. Losses at the gene ends were 2 bases for V and 6 bases for J; bases not matched to a gene: 6. The CDR3 totals 15 residues. The germline CDR1 and CDR2 sequences are SGHTA and FQGNSA. The CDR3 here is CASSLKGQGTNGYTF. CDR3 in DNA: TGTGCCAGCAGCTTAAAGGGACAGGGGACAAATGGCTACACCTTC.

This clonotype is medium-sized in the sample. This rearrangement joins TRBV5-1 to TRBJ2-5, with D maybe TRBD2 (6 bases). Germline-derived CDR1 and CDR2 are SGHRS and YFSETQ. This CDR3 has 16 amino acids. The ends were cut back, 4 bases at V and 5 bases at J, with 21 bases in the middle. The CDR3 bases are TGCGCCAGCAGCGTGTCGGTGGCAGGAGGGTCGGAGACCCAGTACTTC. Translating it yields CASSVSVAGGSETQYF.

There are many counts of this clonotype. The gene calls are TRBV20-1 and TRBJ2-7; TRBD2 aligns across 11 bases. In germline, CDR1 is DFQATT, CDR2 SNEGSKA (reference sequence). V was clipped by 7 bases and J by 3 bases; unmatched bases: 5. This CDR3 contains 13 residues. The CDR3 reads CSEAGTSGYEQYF. The DNA of the CDR3 is TGCAGTGAAGCCGGGACTAGCGGCTACGAGCAGTACTTC.

The table lists this clonotype with many counts. The chain combines TRBV6-2 or TRBV6-3 with TRBJ2-1; 8 positions match TRBD1. Germline trimming cut 6 bases from V and 6 bases from J; bases unmatched to any gene: 10. The germline V gene has CDR1 MNHEY and CDR2 SVGEGT. There are 15 residues in the CDR3. CDR3 DNA sequence: TGTGCCAGCAGCCCCGGGACAGGTAGTACCAATGAGCAGTTCTTC. Translated, it gives CASSPGTGSTNEQFF.

The chain recombines TRBV9 with TRBJ2-7; 8 bases are a match to TRBD1. The germline V gene has CDR1 SGDLS and CDR2 YYNGEE. The CDR3 has 15 amino acids. V dropped 0 bases and J dropped 3; count of bases not matched to a gene: 5. This chain's CDR3 is CASSVAPGTGYEQYF. DNA of the CDR3: TGTGCCAGCAGCGTAGCTCCCGGGACAGGCTACGAGCAGTACTTC. Full variable domain (rest looked up from reference TRBV9 and TRBJ2-7): DSGVTQTPKHLITATGQRVTLRCSPRSGDLSVYWYQQSLDQGLQFLIQYYNGEERAKGNILERFSAQQFPDLHSELNLSSLELGDSALYFCASSVAPGTGYEQYFGPGTRLTVT.